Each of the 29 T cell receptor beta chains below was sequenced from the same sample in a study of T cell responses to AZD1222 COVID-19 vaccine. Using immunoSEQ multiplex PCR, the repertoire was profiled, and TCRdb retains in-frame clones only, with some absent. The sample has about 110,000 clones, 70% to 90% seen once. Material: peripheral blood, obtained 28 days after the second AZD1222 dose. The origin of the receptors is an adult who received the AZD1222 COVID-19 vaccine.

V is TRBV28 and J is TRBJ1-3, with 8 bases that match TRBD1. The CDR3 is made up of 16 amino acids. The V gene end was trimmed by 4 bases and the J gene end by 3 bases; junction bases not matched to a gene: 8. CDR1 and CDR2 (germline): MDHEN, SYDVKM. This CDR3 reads CASSSSQGAVGNTIYF. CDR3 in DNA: TGTGCCAGCAGTTCATCGCAGGGGGCAGTTGGAAACACCATATATTTT. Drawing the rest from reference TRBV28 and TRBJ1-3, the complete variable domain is DVKVTQSSRYLVKRTGEKVFLECVQDMDHENMFWYRQDPGLGLRLIYFSYDVKMKEKGDIPEGYSVSREKKERFSLILESASTNQTSMYLCASSSSQGAVGNTIYFGEGSWLTVV.

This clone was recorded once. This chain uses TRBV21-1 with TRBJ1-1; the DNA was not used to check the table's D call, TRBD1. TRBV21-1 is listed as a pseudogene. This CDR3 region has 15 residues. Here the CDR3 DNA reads TGTGCCAGCAGCAAAAAGGGGGCCATGAACACTGAAGCTTTCTTT. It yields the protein CASSKKGAMNTEAFF.

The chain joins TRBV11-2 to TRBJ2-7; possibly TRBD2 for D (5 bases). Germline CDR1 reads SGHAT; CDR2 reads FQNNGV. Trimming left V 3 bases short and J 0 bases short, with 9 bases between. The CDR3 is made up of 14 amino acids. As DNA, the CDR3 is TGTGCCAGCAGCTTTCCGGGGTTCTCCTACGAGCAGTACTTC. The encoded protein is CASSFPGFSYEQYF.

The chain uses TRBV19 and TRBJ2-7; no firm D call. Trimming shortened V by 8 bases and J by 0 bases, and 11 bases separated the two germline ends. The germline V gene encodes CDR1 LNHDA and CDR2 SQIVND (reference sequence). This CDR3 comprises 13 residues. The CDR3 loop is CASRPESSYEQYF. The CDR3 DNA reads TGTGCCAGTCGGCCAGAGAGCTCCTACGAGCAGTACTTC.

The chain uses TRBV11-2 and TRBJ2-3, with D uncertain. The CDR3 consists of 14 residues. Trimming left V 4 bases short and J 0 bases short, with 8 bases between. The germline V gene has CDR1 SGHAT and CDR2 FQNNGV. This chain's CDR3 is CASSSLASTDTQYF. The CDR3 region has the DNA TGTGCCAGCAGCTCGTTAGCTAGCACAGATACGCAGTATTTT.

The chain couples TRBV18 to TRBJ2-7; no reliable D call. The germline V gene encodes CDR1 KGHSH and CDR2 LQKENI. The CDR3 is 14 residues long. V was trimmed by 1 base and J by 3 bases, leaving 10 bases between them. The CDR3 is CASSPQGTVYEQYF. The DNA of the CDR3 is TGTGCCAGCTCACCACAGGGAACTGTCTACGAGCAGTACTTC.

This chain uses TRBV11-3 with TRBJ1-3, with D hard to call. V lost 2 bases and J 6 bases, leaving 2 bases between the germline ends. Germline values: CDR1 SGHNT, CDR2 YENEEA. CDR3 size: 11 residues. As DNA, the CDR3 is TGTGCCAGCAGCTTATTAAACACCATATATTTT. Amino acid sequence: CASSLLNTIYF.

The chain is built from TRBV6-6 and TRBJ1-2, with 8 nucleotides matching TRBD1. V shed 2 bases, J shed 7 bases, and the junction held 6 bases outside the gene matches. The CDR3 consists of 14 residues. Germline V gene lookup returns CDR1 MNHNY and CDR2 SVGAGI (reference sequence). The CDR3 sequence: CASSYADRGGGYTF. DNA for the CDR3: TGTGCCAGCAGTTACGCCGACAGGGGAGGTGGCTACACCTTC.

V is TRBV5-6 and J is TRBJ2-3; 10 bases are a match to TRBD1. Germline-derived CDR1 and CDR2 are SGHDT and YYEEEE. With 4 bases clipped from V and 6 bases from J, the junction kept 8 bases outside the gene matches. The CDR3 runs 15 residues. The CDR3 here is CASSRGTGARDTQYF. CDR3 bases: TGTGCCAGCAGCCGCGGGACAGGGGCTAGGGATACGCAGTATTTT.

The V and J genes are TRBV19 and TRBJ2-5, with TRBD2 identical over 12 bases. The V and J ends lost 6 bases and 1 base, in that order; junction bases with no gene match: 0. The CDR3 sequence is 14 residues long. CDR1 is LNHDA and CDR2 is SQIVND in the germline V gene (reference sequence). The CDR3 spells CASRTSGSQETQYF. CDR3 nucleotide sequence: TGTGCCAGTAGGACTAGCGGGAGCCAAGAGACCCAGTACTTC.

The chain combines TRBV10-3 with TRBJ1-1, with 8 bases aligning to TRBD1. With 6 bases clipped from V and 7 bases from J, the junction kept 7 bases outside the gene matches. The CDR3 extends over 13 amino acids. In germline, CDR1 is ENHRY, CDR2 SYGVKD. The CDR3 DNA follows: TGTGCCATCAGGGACAGGGCGTCGATTGAAGCTTTCTTT. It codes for CAIRDRASIEAFF.

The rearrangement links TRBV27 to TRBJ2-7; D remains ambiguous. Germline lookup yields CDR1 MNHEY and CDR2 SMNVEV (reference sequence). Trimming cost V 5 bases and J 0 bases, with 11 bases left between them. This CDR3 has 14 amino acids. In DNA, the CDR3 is TGTGCCAGCAGTCTTTACAGTGGCTCCTACGAGCAGTACTTC. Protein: CASSLYSGSYEQYF.

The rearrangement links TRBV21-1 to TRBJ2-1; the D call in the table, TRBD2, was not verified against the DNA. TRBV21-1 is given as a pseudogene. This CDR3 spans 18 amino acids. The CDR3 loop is CASPLGSGRAGSYNEQFF. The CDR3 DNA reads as TGTGCCAGCCCCCTAGGTAGCGGGAGGGCCGGGTCCTACAATGAGCAGTTCTTC.

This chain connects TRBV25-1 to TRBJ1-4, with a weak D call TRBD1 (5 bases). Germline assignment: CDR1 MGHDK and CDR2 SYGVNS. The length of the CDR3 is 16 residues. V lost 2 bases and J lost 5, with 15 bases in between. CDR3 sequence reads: CASSETGTGENEKLFF. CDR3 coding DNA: TGTGCCAGCAGTGAAACGGGGACGGGAGAAAATGAAAAACTGTTTTTT.

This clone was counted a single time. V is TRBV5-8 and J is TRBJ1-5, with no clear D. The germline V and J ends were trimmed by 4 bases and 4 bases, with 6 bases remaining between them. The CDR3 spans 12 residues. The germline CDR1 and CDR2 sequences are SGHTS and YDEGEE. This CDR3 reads CASSVGNQPQHF. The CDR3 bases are TGTGCCAGCAGCGTGGGGAATCAGCCCCAGCATTTT.

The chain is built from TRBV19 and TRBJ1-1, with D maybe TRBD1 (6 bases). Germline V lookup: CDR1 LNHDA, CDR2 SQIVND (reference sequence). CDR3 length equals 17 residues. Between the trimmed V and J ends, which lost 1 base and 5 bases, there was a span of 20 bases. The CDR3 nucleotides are TGTGCCAGTAGTATAGGCGGGGGCGGTAGGGTTTGGACTGAAGCTTTCTTT. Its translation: CASSIGGGGRVWTEAFF. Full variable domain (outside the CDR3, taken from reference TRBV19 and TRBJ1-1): DGGITQSPKYLFRKEGQNVTLSCEQNLNHDAMYWYRQDPGQGLRLIYYSQIVNDFQKGDIAEGYSVSREKKESFPLTVTSAQKNPTAFYLCASSIGGGGRVWTEAFFGQGTRLTVV.

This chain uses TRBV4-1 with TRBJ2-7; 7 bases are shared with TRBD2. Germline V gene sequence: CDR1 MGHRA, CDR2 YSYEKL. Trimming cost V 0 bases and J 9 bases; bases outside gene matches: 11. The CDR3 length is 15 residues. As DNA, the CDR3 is TGCGCCAGCAGCCAAGATCCAGCGGGGTCGGCCTGGCAGTACTTC. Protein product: CASSQDPAGSAWQYF.

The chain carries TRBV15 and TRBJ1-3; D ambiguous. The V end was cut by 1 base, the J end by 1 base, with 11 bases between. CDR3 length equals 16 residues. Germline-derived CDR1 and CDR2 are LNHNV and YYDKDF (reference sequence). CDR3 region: CATSRGGSLSGNTIYF. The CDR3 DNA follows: TGTGCCACCAGCAGAGGAGGCTCCTTATCTGGAAACACCATATATTTT.

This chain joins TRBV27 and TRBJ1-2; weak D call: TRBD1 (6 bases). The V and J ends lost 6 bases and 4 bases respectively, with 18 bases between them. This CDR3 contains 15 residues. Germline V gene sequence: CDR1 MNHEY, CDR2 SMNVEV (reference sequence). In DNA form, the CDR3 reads TGTGCCAGCAGGAGGACAGCGGGCGTTTTCTATGGCTACACCTTC. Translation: CASRRTAGVFYGYTF.

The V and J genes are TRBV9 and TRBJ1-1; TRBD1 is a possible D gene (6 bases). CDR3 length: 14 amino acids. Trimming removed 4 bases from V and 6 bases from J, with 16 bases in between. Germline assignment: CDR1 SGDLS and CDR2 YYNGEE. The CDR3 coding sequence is TGTGCCAGCAGCCCCGGCAGGACAGCTTCTGAAGCTTTCTTT. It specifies CASSPGRTASEAFF. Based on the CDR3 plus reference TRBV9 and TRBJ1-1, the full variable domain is DSGVTQTPKHLITATGQRVTLRCSPRSGDLSVYWYQQSLDQGLQFLIQYYNGEERAKGNILERFSAQQFPDLHSELNLSSLELGDSALYFCASSPGRTASEAFFGQGTRLTVV.

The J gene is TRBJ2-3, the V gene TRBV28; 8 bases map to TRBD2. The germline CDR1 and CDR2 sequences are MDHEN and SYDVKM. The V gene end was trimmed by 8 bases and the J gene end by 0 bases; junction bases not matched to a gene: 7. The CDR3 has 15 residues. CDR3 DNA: TGTGCCAGCTCCCCGGCTAGCGGGAGCACAGATACGCAGTATTTT. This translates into CASSPASGSTDTQYF. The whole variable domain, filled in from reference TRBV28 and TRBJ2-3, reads DVKVTQSSRYLVKRTGEKVFLECVQDMDHENMFWYRQDPGLGLRLIYFSYDVKMKEKGDIPEGYSVSREKKERFSLILESASTNQTSMYLCASSPASGSTDTQYFGPGTRLTVL.

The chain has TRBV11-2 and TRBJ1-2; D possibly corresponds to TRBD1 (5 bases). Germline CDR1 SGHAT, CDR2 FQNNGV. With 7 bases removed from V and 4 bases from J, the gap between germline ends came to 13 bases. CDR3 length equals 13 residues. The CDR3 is CASTSGLPYGYTF. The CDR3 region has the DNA TGTGCCAGCACATCGGGACTCCCCTATGGCTACACCTTC.

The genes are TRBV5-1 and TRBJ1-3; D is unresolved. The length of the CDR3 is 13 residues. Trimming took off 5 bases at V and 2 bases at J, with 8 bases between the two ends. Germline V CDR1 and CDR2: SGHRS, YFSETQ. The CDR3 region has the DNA TGCGCCAGCAGTCGAGCTCCTGGAAACACCATATATTTT. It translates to CASSRAPGNTIYF.

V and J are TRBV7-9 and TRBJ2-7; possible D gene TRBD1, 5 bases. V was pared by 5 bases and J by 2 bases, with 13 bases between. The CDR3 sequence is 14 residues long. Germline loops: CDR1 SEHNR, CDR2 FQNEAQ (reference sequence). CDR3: CASSEGSGPYEQYF. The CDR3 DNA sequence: TGTGCCAGCAGCGAAGGGTCAGGGCCCTACGAGCAGTACTTC.

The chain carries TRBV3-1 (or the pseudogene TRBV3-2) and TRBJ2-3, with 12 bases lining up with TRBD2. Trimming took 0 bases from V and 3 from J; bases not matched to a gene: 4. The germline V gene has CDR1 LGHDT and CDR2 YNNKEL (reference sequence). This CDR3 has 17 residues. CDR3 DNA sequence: TGTGCCAGCAGCCAAGACTCGGGACTAGCGGGTACAGATACGCAGTATTTT. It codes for CASSQDSGLAGTDTQYF.

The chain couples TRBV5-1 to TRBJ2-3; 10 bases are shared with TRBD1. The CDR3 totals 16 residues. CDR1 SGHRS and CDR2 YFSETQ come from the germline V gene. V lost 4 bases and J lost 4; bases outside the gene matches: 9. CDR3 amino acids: CASSRQGDRGADTQYF. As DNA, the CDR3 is TGCGCCAGCAGCCGACAAGGGGACAGGGGAGCAGATACGCAGTATTTT.

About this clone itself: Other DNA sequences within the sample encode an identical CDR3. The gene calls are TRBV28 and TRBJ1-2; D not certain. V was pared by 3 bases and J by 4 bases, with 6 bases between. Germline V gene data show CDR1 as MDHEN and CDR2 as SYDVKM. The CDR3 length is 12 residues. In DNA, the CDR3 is TGTGCCAGCAGTTTGAAGCGCTATGGCTACACCTTC. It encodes CASSLKRYGYTF.

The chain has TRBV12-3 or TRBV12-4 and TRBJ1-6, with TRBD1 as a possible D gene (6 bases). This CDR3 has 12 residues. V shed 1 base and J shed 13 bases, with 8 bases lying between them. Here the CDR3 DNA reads TGTGCCAGCAGTTTAGGGGGGGCCCCCCTCCACTTT. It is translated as CASSLGGAPLHF.

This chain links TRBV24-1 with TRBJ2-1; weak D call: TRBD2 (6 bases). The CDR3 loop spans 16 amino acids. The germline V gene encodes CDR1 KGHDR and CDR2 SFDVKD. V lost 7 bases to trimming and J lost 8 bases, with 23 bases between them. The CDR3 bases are TGTGCCACCAGCGCTATACGGGACTCGCAAAGGGATGAGCAGTTCTTC. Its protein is CATSAIRDSQRDEQFF.